This is a list of T cell receptor beta chains from one sample in a study of blood T cell repertoires in COVID-19. This table comes from immunoSEQ multiplex PCR, and its TCRdb copy is limited to in-frame clones, with some not included. The repertoire holds 150,000 to 200,000 clones, roughly 82% seen once, with 4.5% to 6.5% in the top ten. The sequenced material came from peripheral blood. These TCRs come from a woman in her 30s with acute or convalescent COVID-19. CDR3s include the opening cysteine and the closing phenylalanine or tryptophan. Each record gives: J gene, D gene, V gene, clone size, CDR3 DNA, CDR3 protein. D genes are given only for firm matches. The listing skips clone size in some rows; elsewhere it reads once, few, many or a size class.

j_call: TRBJ2-1; d_call: TRBD2; v_call: TRBV9; clone_size: -; cdr3_nt: TGTGCCAGCAGCCACTCCATGACCACGCGGGGGGGTACTTCTTACAATGAGCAGTTCTTC; cdr3_aa: CASSHSMTTRGGTSYNEQFF
j_call: TRBJ1-4; d_call: -; v_call: TRBV28; clone_size: -; cdr3_nt: TGTGCCAGCAGTTTATCCGGGTACGGGGAAAAACTGTTTTTT; cdr3_aa: CASSLSGYGEKLFF
j_call: TRBJ2-3; d_call: TRBD2; v_call: TRBV7-7; clone_size: -; cdr3_nt: TGTGCTAGCAGCGAAGGAACCGGGACTACCATAGCAGATACGCAGTATTTT; cdr3_aa: CASSEGTGTTIADTQYF
j_call: TRBJ1-3; d_call: -; v_call: TRBV19; clone_size: -; cdr3_nt: TGTGCCAGTAGTATGTTCCGGGCTGGAAACACCATATATTTT; cdr3_aa: CASSMFRAGNTIYF
j_call: TRBJ2-3; d_call: -; v_call: TRBV18; clone_size: -; cdr3_nt: TGTGCCAGCTCACCGGGGGCCGTGACTCGCACAGATACGCAGTATTTT; cdr3_aa: CASSPGAVTRTDTQYF
j_call: TRBJ1-1; d_call: -; v_call: TRBV11-2; clone_size: -; cdr3_nt: TGTGCCAGCAGCTTATGGCAGGGATCCCCTGAAGCTTTCTTT; cdr3_aa: CASSLWQGSPEAFF
j_call: TRBJ1-4; d_call: -; v_call: TRBV7-2; clone_size: few; cdr3_nt: TGTGCCAGCAGCTTAGCAGGAGGGGCGACAACTAATGAAAAACTGTTTTTT; cdr3_aa: CASSLAGGATTNEKLFF
j_call: TRBJ1-2; d_call: TRBD1; v_call: TRBV4-2; clone_size: -; cdr3_nt: TGTGCCAGCAGCCAAGTTTCCGGACAGGGGGCGGATGGCTACACCTTC; cdr3_aa: CASSQVSGQGADGYTF
j_call: TRBJ2-1; d_call: TRBD2; v_call: TRBV11-2; clone_size: -; cdr3_nt: TGTGCCAGCAGCCGGACTAGCAGTAACAATGAGCAGTTCTTC; cdr3_aa: CASSRTSSNNEQFF
j_call: TRBJ2-7; d_call: -; v_call: TRBV6-5; clone_size: -; cdr3_nt: TGTGCCAGCAGCCCAGGCTCCCGGGGCTACGAGCAGTACTTC; cdr3_aa: CASSPGSRGYEQYF
j_call: TRBJ2-2; d_call: -; v_call: TRBV11-1; clone_size: once; cdr3_nt: TGTGCCAGCAGCTTATTATCCGGGGACACCGGGGAGCTGTTTTTT; cdr3_aa: CASSLLSGDTGELFF
j_call: TRBJ2-7; d_call: TRBD1; v_call: TRBV10-2; clone_size: -; cdr3_nt: TGCGCCAGCAACGCACAGGGGAATATGTACGAGCAGTACTTC; cdr3_aa: CASNAQGNMYEQYF
j_call: TRBJ1-2; d_call: -; v_call: TRBV28; clone_size: -; cdr3_nt: TGTGCCAGCAGTCCCCCGGGGGGTTTTGGCTACACCTTC; cdr3_aa: CASSPPGGFGYTF
j_call: TRBJ2-7; d_call: TRBD2; v_call: TRBV7-2; clone_size: -; cdr3_nt: TGTGCCAGCAGCTCGGGGACTAGCGGGAGGTTCGACGAGCAGTACTTC; cdr3_aa: CASSSGTSGRFDEQYF
j_call: TRBJ2-1; d_call: -; v_call: TRBV6-5; clone_size: -; cdr3_nt: TGTGCCAGCAGTTACTCGGAAATAGCTTCGAATGAGCAGTTCTTC; cdr3_aa: CASSYSEIASNEQFF
j_call: TRBJ1-1; d_call: -; v_call: TRBV12-3/TRBV12-4; clone_size: -; cdr3_nt: TGTGCCAGCAGTCTACAGGCGAACACTGAAGCTTTCTTT; cdr3_aa: CASSLQANTEAFF
j_call: TRBJ2-2; d_call: TRBD2; v_call: TRBV30; clone_size: -; cdr3_nt: TGTGCCTGGAGTCTAGCGGGAACCGGGGAGCTGTTTTTT; cdr3_aa: CAWSLAGTGELFF
j_call: TRBJ1-4; d_call: TRBD1; v_call: TRBV18; clone_size: -; cdr3_nt: TGTGCCAGCTCAAAGGACAGGGGAAATGAAAAACTGTTTTTT; cdr3_aa: CASSKDRGNEKLFF
j_call: TRBJ2-6; d_call: -; v_call: TRBV5-4; clone_size: few; cdr3_nt: TGTGCCAGCAGCTTAGTAGGGGGCTCTGGGGCCAACGTCCTGACTTTC; cdr3_aa: CASSLVGGSGANVLTF
j_call: TRBJ1-2; d_call: -; v_call: TRBV5-1; clone_size: -; cdr3_nt: TGCGCCAGCAGCTTACGAACAGCCTCGCCTACTAACTATGGCTACACCTTC; cdr3_aa: CASSLRTASPTNYGYTF
j_call: TRBJ1-2; d_call: TRBD1; v_call: TRBV19; clone_size: -; cdr3_nt: TGTGCCAGTAGTATCGGACAGGGGATTTATAATGGCTACACCTTC; cdr3_aa: CASSIGQGIYNGYTF
j_call: TRBJ2-5; d_call: -; v_call: TRBV27; clone_size: -; cdr3_nt: TGTGCCAGCAGTTTATTGGGGAGGCAAGAGACCCAGTACTTC; cdr3_aa: CASSLLGRQETQYF
j_call: TRBJ1-6; d_call: TRBD1; v_call: TRBV28; clone_size: -; cdr3_nt: TGTGCCAGCAGCCACGAGGGGGCTAATTCACCCCTCCACTTT; cdr3_aa: CASSHEGANSPLHF
j_call: TRBJ2-7; d_call: -; v_call: TRBV7-9; clone_size: -; cdr3_nt: TGTGCCAGCAGCTTAGTGAACAGAAGGGAGCAGTACTTC; cdr3_aa: CASSLVNRREQYF
j_call: TRBJ1-2; d_call: TRBD1; v_call: TRBV14; clone_size: -; cdr3_nt: TGTGCCAGCAGCCAAGCCCTGGACAGGCGTTTCTATGGCTACACCTTC; cdr3_aa: CASSQALDRRFYGYTF
j_call: TRBJ1-5; d_call: -; v_call: TRBV2; clone_size: -; cdr3_nt: TGTGCCAGCAGCAAACCAGGGTCCTATCAGCCCCAGCATTTT; cdr3_aa: CASSKPGSYQPQHF
j_call: TRBJ1-6; d_call: TRBD1; v_call: TRBV30; clone_size: -; cdr3_nt: TGTGCCTGGATTCGGGACAGGGATTCACCCCTCCACTTT; cdr3_aa: CAWIRDRDSPLHF
j_call: TRBJ1-1; d_call: -; v_call: TRBV3-1/TRBV3-2; clone_size: -; cdr3_nt: TGTGCCAGCAGCCAAGTTCAGGCAGGGTTGAACACTGAAGCTTTCTTT; cdr3_aa: CASSQVQAGLNTEAFF
j_call: TRBJ2-1; d_call: TRBD2; v_call: TRBV19; clone_size: once; cdr3_nt: TGTGCCAGTAGTAGCCCGGGACTAGCGGCGCCTTCCTACAATGAGCAGTTCTTC; cdr3_aa: CASSSPGLAAPSYNEQFF
j_call: TRBJ1-2; d_call: TRBD1; v_call: TRBV6-2/TRBV6-3; clone_size: -; cdr3_nt: TGTGCCAGCAGTGACAGGGGGCGGTTCTCCTACACCTTC; cdr3_aa: CASSDRGRFSYTF
j_call: TRBJ2-7; d_call: -; v_call: TRBV27; clone_size: -; cdr3_nt: TGTGCCAGCAGGGATCACATGACAGGTAGCTACGAGCAGTACTTC; cdr3_aa: CASRDHMTGSYEQYF
j_call: TRBJ1-2; d_call: -; v_call: TRBV12-3/TRBV12-4; clone_size: -; cdr3_nt: TGTGCCAGCAGTTTCGGGGAAATGGGAGGCTACACCTTC; cdr3_aa: CASSFGEMGGYTF
j_call: TRBJ2-1; d_call: -; v_call: TRBV9; clone_size: few; cdr3_nt: TGTGCCAGCAGCGTATCCAGGAGGGACAGTGAGCAGTTCTTC; cdr3_aa: CASSVSRRDSEQFF
j_call: TRBJ2-6; d_call: -; v_call: TRBV5-1; clone_size: -; cdr3_nt: TGCGCCAGCAGACTAAGCTCTGGGGCCAACGTCCTGACTTTC; cdr3_aa: CASRLSSGANVLTF
j_call: TRBJ2-7; d_call: TRBD2; v_call: TRBV5-1; clone_size: -; cdr3_nt: TGCGCCAGCAGCCCTCTAGCTAGCGGGAGGAACTACGAGCAGTACTTC; cdr3_aa: CASSPLASGRNYEQYF
j_call: TRBJ1-2; d_call: TRBD1; v_call: TRBV5-4; clone_size: -; cdr3_nt: TGTGCCAGCAGCCTCCCCGGACAGGGGGCGAATGGCTACACCTTC; cdr3_aa: CASSLPGQGANGYTF
j_call: TRBJ1-1; d_call: -; v_call: TRBV5-1; clone_size: -; cdr3_nt: TGCGCCAGCAGCTTGGAAACACGGAACACTGAAGCTTTCTTT; cdr3_aa: CASSLETRNTEAFF
j_call: TRBJ2-1; d_call: -; v_call: TRBV27; clone_size: -; cdr3_nt: TGTGCCAGCAGTCGTAAACCGAGCTCCTACAATGAGCAGTTCTTC; cdr3_aa: CASSRKPSSYNEQFF
j_call: TRBJ1-2; d_call: -; v_call: TRBV7-2; clone_size: -; cdr3_nt: TGTGCCAGCAGCTTAGGGTTGAGGGATAACTATGGCTACACCTTC; cdr3_aa: CASSLGLRDNYGYTF
j_call: TRBJ2-1; d_call: TRBD2; v_call: TRBV7-8; clone_size: -; cdr3_nt: TGTGCCAGCAGCTTCCGACTGGCGGGAGTGGACAATGAGCAGTTCTTC; cdr3_aa: CASSFRLAGVDNEQFF
j_call: TRBJ2-7; d_call: -; v_call: TRBV4-3; clone_size: -; cdr3_nt: TGCGCCAGCAGCCAAGGTTTTGGCGGGTACGAGCAGTACTTC; cdr3_aa: CASSQGFGGYEQYF
j_call: TRBJ1-1; d_call: -; v_call: TRBV30; clone_size: -; cdr3_nt: TGTGCCTGGAGTCTCCTGGGCGCTGAAGCTTTCTTT; cdr3_aa: CAWSLLGAEAFF
j_call: TRBJ1-5; d_call: -; v_call: TRBV19; clone_size: -; cdr3_nt: TGTGCCAGTAGTATCGACCGAGGCAGAGAAGAAACATATAGCAATCAGCCCCAGCATTTT; cdr3_aa: CASSIDRGREETYSNQPQHF
j_call: TRBJ2-5; d_call: -; v_call: TRBV6-5; clone_size: -; cdr3_nt: TGTGCCAGCACCGAATCCACCAGGACTTTAGAGACCCAGTACTTC; cdr3_aa: CASTESTRTLETQYF
j_call: TRBJ1-6; d_call: -; v_call: TRBV5-5; clone_size: -; cdr3_nt: TGTGCCAGCAGCTTTCAGGGCTCGAATAATTCACCCCTCCACTTT; cdr3_aa: CASSFQGSNNSPLHF
j_call: TRBJ1-2; d_call: TRBD1; v_call: TRBV6-2/TRBV6-3; clone_size: -; cdr3_nt: TGTGCCAGCAGTTATTCAATAAGGGGGCAAGGCTACACCTTC; cdr3_aa: CASSYSIRGQGYTF
j_call: TRBJ2-1; d_call: -; v_call: TRBV7-8; clone_size: -; cdr3_nt: TGTGCCAGCAGCCACTGGACTGATTTTAAGGAGTTCTTC; cdr3_aa: CASSHWTDFKEFF
j_call: TRBJ2-3; d_call: -; v_call: TRBV6-5; clone_size: -; cdr3_nt: TGTGCCAGCAGTACAAGCGGGCGAGGGAATACGCAGTATTTT; cdr3_aa: CASSTSGRGNTQYF
j_call: TRBJ2-2; d_call: -; v_call: TRBV19; clone_size: -; cdr3_nt: TGTGCCAGTAGAATCGACGGGGCGAACACCGGGGAGCTGTTTTTT; cdr3_aa: CASRIDGANTGELFF
j_call: TRBJ1-1; d_call: -; v_call: TRBV11-1; clone_size: few; cdr3_nt: TGTGCCAGCAGCTTCGGGCAGGGGATGACTGAAGCTTTCTTT; cdr3_aa: CASSFGQGMTEAFF
j_call: TRBJ2-7; d_call: TRBD1; v_call: TRBV27; clone_size: -; cdr3_nt: TGTGCCAGCAGTTTGAGAGGGACAGGGACGACCTACGAGCAGTACTTC; cdr3_aa: CASSLRGTGTTYEQYF
j_call: TRBJ1-2; d_call: -; v_call: TRBV5-6; clone_size: -; cdr3_nt: TGTGCCAGCAGCTTGTTCTCAGGGTATATGGGCTACACCTTC; cdr3_aa: CASSLFSGYMGYTF
j_call: TRBJ1-1; d_call: TRBD1; v_call: TRBV28; clone_size: -; cdr3_nt: TGTGCCAGCAGACCCGGACAGGTCGGGGCTGAAGCTTTCTTT; cdr3_aa: CASRPGQVGAEAFF
j_call: TRBJ2-2; d_call: -; v_call: TRBV7-9; clone_size: -; cdr3_nt: TGTGCCAGCAGCTCTACGAGAGCTGGCGGGGAGCTGTTTTTT; cdr3_aa: CASSSTRAGGELFF
j_call: TRBJ2-2; d_call: TRBD1; v_call: TRBV19; clone_size: -; cdr3_nt: TGTGCCGGATCCACAGGGGACACCGGGGAGCTGTTTTTT; cdr3_aa: CAGSTGDTGELFF
j_call: TRBJ2-1; d_call: -; v_call: TRBV9; clone_size: -; cdr3_nt: TGTGCCAGCAGCGTAGCAAATTACAATGAGCAGTTCTTC; cdr3_aa: CASSVANYNEQFF
j_call: TRBJ1-1; d_call: -; v_call: TRBV28; clone_size: -; cdr3_nt: TGTGCCAGCAAGGCTAACTTGAGACGGAGCGAGAACACTGAAGCTTTCTTT; cdr3_aa: CASKANLRRSENTEAFF